Below are 31 T cell receptor beta chains sequenced from a single sample in a study of T cell responses to AZD1222 COVID-19 vaccine. Generated by immunoSEQ multiplex PCR, the TCRdb table keeps only in-frame clones and is missing some. The data show 95,000 to 150,000 clones, less than 95% seen once. Material: peripheral blood, obtained on day 0 of MenACWY control vaccination. The receptors were sampled from an adult in good health.

The J gene is TRBJ2-1, the V gene TRBV7-2; the D call may be TRBD1 or TRBD2 (5 bases each). Germline V lookup: CDR1 SGHTA, CDR2 FQGNSA. V was clipped by 3 bases and J by 6 bases, with 9 bases between them. CDR3 size: 13 residues. The CDR3 DNA sequence: TGTGCCAGCAGCTTCACTGGGACCAATGAGCAGTTCTTC. The encoded protein is CASSFTGTNEQFF.

J is TRBJ1-5 and V is TRBV20-1, with TRBD1 as a possible D gene (5 bases). Germline V gives CDR1 DFQATT, CDR2 SNEGSKA (reference sequence). The CDR3 contains 16 residues. V shed 3 bases and J shed 1 base, with 16 bases lying between them. CDR3 bases: TGCAGTGCTAGTGGGGGATTTGGGAGGAGCAATCAGCCCCAGCATTTT. Translation gives CSASGGFGRSNQPQHF.

The chain joins TRBV4-2 to TRBJ1-4; D unclear. The CDR3 consists of 15 residues. Between the trimmed V and J ends, which lost 4 bases and 3 bases, there was a span of 12 bases. Looked up from germline, CDR1 is LGHNA and CDR2 is YNFKEQ. In DNA, the CDR3 is TGTGCCAGCAGCCCGCTAGGATCTTCTAATGAAAAACTGTTTTTT. This encodes CASSPLGSSNEKLFF.

This chain connects TRBV6-5 to TRBJ2-2; 8 positions agree with TRBD2. The CDR3 is 16 residues long. Germline CDR1 MNHEY, CDR2 SVGAGI. Trimming took 0 bases from V and 6 from J; bases not matched to a gene: 6. The CDR3 nucleotides read TGTGCCAGCAGTTACTCGTACGGGAGGGCGGCCGGGGAGCTGTTTTTT. Amino acids: CASSYSYGRAAGELFF.

This clone showed up just once. The V gene is TRBV19, the J gene TRBJ1-6, with D unresolved. The CDR3 runs to 16 residues. Germline CDR1 and CDR2: LNHDA and SQIVND (reference sequence). The ends were cut back, 3 bases at V and 4 bases at J, with 13 bases in the middle. This CDR3 reads CASSMGSSIYNSPLHF. CDR3 DNA: TGTGCCAGTAGTATGGGGTCCTCAATTTATAATTCACCCCTCCACTTT.

J is TRBJ2-7 and V is TRBV5-6; D uncertain. Trimming took off 2 bases at V and 3 bases at J, with 9 bases between the two ends. The CDR3 runs to 13 residues. Germline assignment: CDR1 SGHDT and CDR2 YYEEEE. CDR3 nucleotides: TGTGCCAGCAGCTTTTGGGCAGACTACGAGCAGTACTTC. Its protein is CASSFWADYEQYF.

V usage is TRBV28 and J usage is TRBJ1-2; D unclear. There are 12 residues in the CDR3. Trimming pared 7 bases from V and 8 bases from J, leaving 14 bases between. The germline V gene has CDR1 MDHEN and CDR2 SYDVKM. The CDR3 region is CASKLDREGYTF. Written as DNA, the CDR3 is TGTGCCAGCAAACTGGATAGGGAAGGCTACACCTTC.

This clone was seen once. The chain is built from TRBV6-5 and TRBJ2-7, with D perhaps matching TRBD1 (6 bases). V lost 2 bases, J lost 2 bases, and 13 bases lay in between. CDR3 length equals 15 residues. The germline V gene encodes CDR1 MNHEY and CDR2 SVGAGI. The CDR3 nucleotides are TGTGCCAGCAGTTACGGGGGACACGGAACCTACGAGCAGTACTTC. It translates to CASSYGGHGTYEQYF.

The genes are TRBV24-1 and TRBJ1-5; TRBD1 matches 7 bases. The CDR3 runs 16 residues. V lost 4 bases and J lost 7; bases outside the gene matches: 12. Germline V gene lookup returns CDR1 KGHDR and CDR2 SFDVKD. The CDR3 protein is CATSDHTRGFGQPQHF. The CDR3 DNA reads TGTGCCACCAGTGACCACACCAGGGGGTTTGGACAGCCCCAGCATTTT.

The chain couples TRBV2 to TRBJ2-5, with a weak D call TRBD2 (6 bases). Germline V lookup: CDR1 SNHLY, CDR2 FYNNEI. The V gene lost 2 bases and the J gene lost 1 base, with 11 bases spanning the gap. The CDR3 covers 15 residues. Here the CDR3 DNA reads TGTGCCAGCAGTGAATTGCGGGGTGTCCAAGAGACCCAGTACTTC. The encoded protein is CASSELRGVQETQYF.

This sequence joins TRBV27 and TRBJ2-1; D perhaps matches TRBD1 (6 bases). Per the germline V gene, CDR1 is MNHEY and CDR2 is SMNVEV (reference sequence). V lost 6 bases and J 6 bases, leaving 15 bases between the germline ends. The length of the CDR3 is 14 residues. The chain's CDR3 is CASSRRTAINEQFF. The CDR3 DNA is TGTGCCAGCAGCCGAAGGACAGCGATCAATGAGCAGTTCTTC.

This clone was observed once. The V call is TRBV28, the J call TRBJ2-7; TRBD2 matches at 8 bases. The CDR3 covers 18 residues. Germline-derived CDR1 and CDR2 are MDHEN and SYDVKM. The V gene end was trimmed by 6 bases and the J gene end by 1 base; junction bases not matched to a gene: 17. CDR3 nucleotide sequence: TGTGCCAGCAGACCCCCATCGGGTGCTGGCGGGAGGTCCTACGAGCAGTACTTC. Protein: CASRPPSGAGGRSYEQYF.

The rearrangement uses TRBV6-5 and TRBJ1-2; 8 bases align to TRBD1. The CDR3 contains 14 residues. Trimming cost V 7 bases and J 2 bases; bases outside gene matches: 6. Looked up from germline, CDR1 is MNHEY and CDR2 is SVGAGI. CDR3 DNA: TGTGCCAGCACTTTGGACAGGGCGAACTATGGCTACACCTTC. Translated, it gives CASTLDRANYGYTF.

This clone was counted between two and nine times. The gene calls are TRBV24-1 and TRBJ1-5; 9 positions agree with TRBD1. Per the germline V gene, CDR1 is KGHDR and CDR2 is SFDVKD. V was pared by 3 bases and J by 0 bases, with 2 bases of the junction left unmatched. CDR3 length: 16 amino acids. Here the CDR3 reads CATSDGTGFSNQPQHF. CDR3 DNA sequence: TGTGCCACCAGTGATGGGACAGGGTTTAGCAATCAGCCCCAGCATTTT.

V gene TRBV6-5 combines with J gene TRBJ2-7; D uncertain. CDR3 length: 11 amino acids. CDR1 is MNHEY, CDR2 SVGAGI, per germline. Trimming shortened V by 6 bases and J by 3 bases, and 6 bases separated the two germline ends. The CDR3 bases are TGTGCCAGCAGATCCTACTACGAGCAGTACTTC. Translated, it gives CASRSYYEQYF.

The V gene is TRBV28, the J gene TRBJ1-4; D call uncertain. In germline, CDR1 is MDHEN, CDR2 SYDVKM. Trimming removed 2 bases at V and 8 bases at J, with 12 bases between. The CDR3 has 14 residues. CDR3 region: CASSLERRREKLFF. The CDR3 DNA follows: TGTGCCAGCAGTTTAGAACGGCGCAGGGAAAAACTGTTTTTT.

The chain combines TRBV28 with TRBJ1-5; 7 bases fit TRBD1. Trimming removed 6 bases from V and 2 bases from J; junction bases left unmatched: 10. Germline values: CDR1 MDHEN, CDR2 SYDVKM. This CDR3 region has 16 residues. For the CDR3, the DNA is TGTGCCAGCAGCCAGGGGGGGGCTGAAGGCAATCAGCCCCAGCATTTT. Translation: CASSQGGAEGNQPQHF.

The rearrangement uses TRBV29-1 and TRBJ1-2; a possible D gene is TRBD1 (5 bases). V lost 5 bases to trimming and J lost 0 bases, with 13 bases between them. Germline V gene sequence: CDR1 SQVTM, CDR2 ANQGSEA. This CDR3 region has 14 residues. CDR3 sequence (DNA): TGCAGCGTTCAGAGACAGACCTCTAACTATGGCTACACCTTC. As protein: CSVQRQTSNYGYTF.

This chain uses TRBV7-9 with TRBJ1-1; no reliable D call. The CDR3 runs 14 residues. V was trimmed by 5 bases and J by 4 bases, leaving 14 bases between them. Germline V gives CDR1 SEHNR, CDR2 FQNEAQ (reference sequence). The CDR3 sequence is CASSPQTSVTEAFF. In nucleotides, the CDR3 is TGTGCCAGCAGCCCCCAGACGTCGGTCACTGAAGCTTTCTTT.

This chain uses TRBV5-1 with TRBJ2-5; 8 bases line up with TRBD2. CDR1 and CDR2 from the germline V gene are SGHRS and YFSETQ. The length of the CDR3 is 16 residues. The junction had 5 bases not matched to a gene; V was cut back by 0 bases and J by 1 base. This CDR3 reads CASSLGGRGAQETQYF. The CDR3 DNA sequence: TGCGCCAGCAGCTTGGGCGGGCGGGGGGCCCAAGAGACCCAGTACTTC.

This rearrangement joins TRBV5-1 to TRBJ1-6; D is unresolved. This CDR3 has 16 residues. Trimming cost V 1 base and J 7 bases, with 15 bases left between them. Germline CDR1 and CDR2: SGHRS and YFSETQ. CDR3 nucleotides: TGCGCCAGCAGCTTGTTTACCCGGAGCGAAAATTCACCCCTCCACTTT. Amino acid sequence: CASSLFTRSENSPLHF.

The chain couples TRBV28 to TRBJ2-6; D is unclear. V was pared by 2 bases and J by 0 bases, with 8 bases between. Germline V lookup: CDR1 MDHEN, CDR2 SYDVKM. This CDR3 is 16 amino acids long. DNA of the CDR3: TGTGCCAGCAGTTTAGTTAAGAGCTCTGGGGCCAACGTCCTGACTTTC. Translating gives CASSLVKSSGANVLTF.

The genes are TRBV7-8 and TRBJ2-4; D call uncertain. Trimming pared 7 bases from V and 0 bases from J, leaving 16 bases between. CDR1 and CDR2 (germline): SGHVS, FQNEAQ. The CDR3 totals 16 residues. This chain's CDR3 is CASTPRALLAKNIQYF. CDR3 nucleotides: TGTGCCAGCACCCCAAGGGCACTACTAGCCAAAAACATTCAGTACTTC. The complete variable domain, with remaining parts taken from reference TRBV7-8 and TRBJ2-4, reads GAGVSQSPRYKVAKRGQDVALRCDPISGHVSLFWYQQALGQGPEFLTYFQNEAQLDKSGLPSDRFFAERPEGSVSTLKIQRTQQEDSAVYLCASTPRALLAKNIQYFGAGTRLSVL.

This clone was observed a single time. The CDR3 bases are TGCGCCAGCAGCCAAGAGGGCCCCGCCGGGGAGCTGTTTTTT. Protein sequence: CASSQEGPAGELFF. J is TRBJ2-2 and V is TRBV4-3; D gene unclear. Trimming took 0 bases from V and 6 from J, leaving 8 bases between them. This CDR3 is built from 14 residues. In germline, CDR1 is LGHNA, CDR2 YSLEER.

Remarks on this clone: Other DNA sequences from this sample encode an identical CDR3 as well. This chain connects TRBV15 to TRBJ1-5; D is perhaps TRBD1 (5 bases). CDR1 is LNHNV and CDR2 is YYDKDF in the germline V gene (reference sequence). This CDR3 has 18 amino acids. Trimming cost V 3 bases and J 0 bases, with 18 bases left between them. Here the CDR3 DNA reads TGTGCCACCAGCAGGGAGAAGTGGGGGATCTTTAGCAATCAGCCCCAGCATTTT. Translation gives CATSREKWGIFSNQPQHF.

This chain uses TRBV27 with TRBJ2-5; 7 positions agree with TRBD1. The length of the CDR3 is 15 residues. Looked up from germline, CDR1 is MNHEY and CDR2 is SMNVEV (reference sequence). J was trimmed by 5 bases and V by 6 bases; bases with no gene match: 12. CDR3 loop: CASRRTGFVLETQYF. The CDR3 region has the DNA TGTGCCAGCAGACGGACAGGCTTCGTGTTGGAGACCCAGTACTTC.

The V call is TRBV29-1, the J call TRBJ2-4, with TRBD1 matching over 10 bases. Germline V gene sequence: CDR1 SQVTM, CDR2 ANQGSEA. The CDR3 has 13 residues. The J segment lost 9 bases and the V segment lost 7 bases, leaving 9 bases of the junction unmatched. The CDR3 coding sequence is TGCAGCGGTGGGACAGGGGAATGGGGCATTCAGTACTTC. It translates to CSGGTGEWGIQYF.

The CDR3 reads CASSHSPDRAGTQYF. The CDR3, as DNA: TGTGCCAGCAGTCACTCCCCCGACAGGGCGGGGACCCAGTACTTC. The gene calls are TRBV7-7 and TRBJ2-5; the match to TRBD1 covers 7 bases. J lost 7 bases, V lost 6 bases, and 14 bases had no gene match. Germline-derived CDR1 and CDR2 are SSHAT and FNYEAQ (reference sequence). The length of the CDR3 is 15 residues.

The V gene is TRBV6-5, the J gene TRBJ2-3; TRBD2 is a possible D gene (6 bases). Germline assignment: CDR1 MNHEY and CDR2 SVGAGI. V was shortened by 7 bases and J by 1 base, with 15 bases between the two germline ends. The CDR3 spans 15 residues. The CDR3 nucleotides are TGTGCCAGCACCTCCCGGGGGACGGGCACAGATACGCAGTATTTT. Protein: CASTSRGTGTDTQYF.

The chain recombines TRBV5-6 with TRBJ1-2; 8 bases fit TRBD1. The V gene's germline CDR1 is SGHDT and CDR2 YYEEEE. There are 16 residues in the CDR3. V trimming: 4 bases; J trimming: 5 bases; junction bases outside the gene matches: 13. The CDR3 region is CASSDLTGTGLYGYTF. Here the CDR3 DNA reads TGTGCCAGCAGCGATCTAACCGGGACAGGATTATATGGCTACACCTTC.

A single count supports this clone. The J gene is TRBJ1-6, the V gene TRBV10-3; D may be TRBD1 (5 bases). CDR1 ENHRY and CDR2 SYGVKD come from the germline V gene. Trimming removed 7 bases from V and 2 bases from J, with 9 bases in between. The CDR3 contains 14 residues. The CDR3 loop is CAINQGAYNSPLHF. DNA for the CDR3: TGTGCCATCAACCAAGGGGCCTATAATTCACCCCTCCACTTT.